A selection of T cell receptor beta chains follows, all from one sample in a study of blood T cells in healthy people across ages. TCRdb fed the 5' RACE reads into MiXCR, producing one record per CDR3 protein. In the table there are approximately 770,000 distinct CDR3 sequences, about 62% of which are singletons. Material for sequencing was blood. Receptors were obtained from a man younger than 40 in good health. The CDR3 runs from the conserved cysteine through the conserved F or W. A D gene is named only where the DNA matches it firmly. The size entry is marked missing in some rows and otherwise reads once, few, many or a size class.

>.|TRBV10-3|.|TRBJ2-1
CAISESLGGQFF
TGTGCCATCAGTGAGTCATTGGGGGGGCAGTTCTTC
>.|TRBV4-3|.|TRBJ2-3
CASSQVSFSTDTQYF
TGCGCCAGCAGCCAAGTCTCCTTTAGCACAGATACGCAGTATTTT
>.|TRBV4-3|.|TRBJ2-1
CASSQEARPTNKQFF
TGCGCCAGCAGCCAAGAGGCTAGACCCACTAATAAGCAGTTCTTC
>TRBD2|TRBV10-3|.|TRBJ2-7
CAIKRGGPQDEQYF
TGTGCCATCAAGCGCGGGGGGCCCCAGGACGAGCAGTACTTC
>.|TRBV12-3/TRBV12-4|few|TRBJ2-7
CASRPDSGEQYF
TGTGCCAGCAGACCTGACTCGGGCGAGCAGTACTTC
>TRBD2|TRBV29-1|.|TRBJ2-5
CSVAGGPFGETQYF
TGCAGCGTTGCGGGAGGGCCGTTTGGGGAGACCCAGTACTTC
>TRBD1|TRBV13|.|TRBJ2-1
CASSKRTGEGSYNEQFF
TGTGCCAGCAGCAAGCGGACAGGGGAAGGATCCTACAATGAGCAGTTCTTC
>TRBD1|TRBV20-1|.|TRBJ1-4
CSALPGGINEKLFF
TGCAGTGCTCTCCCAGGGGGAATTAATGAAAAACTGTTTTTT
>.|TRBV11-2|few|TRBJ2-3
CASSSQGLTDTQYF
TGTGCCAGCAGCTCACAGGGCCTCACAGATACGCAGTATTTT
>.|TRBV29-1|few|TRBJ2-1
CSVLGAGESEQFF
TGCAGCGTATTAGGGGCTGGAGAAAGTGAGCAGTTCTTC
>.|TRBV30|.|TRBJ1-2
CAWSVGPDDGYTF
TGTGCCTGGAGTGTAGGGCCAGACGATGGCTACACCTTC
>TRBD1|TRBV4-2|.|TRBJ1-1
CASSRPGGSYTEAFF
TGTGCCAGCAGCCGTCCAGGGGGTTCGTACACTGAAGCTTTCTTT
>.|TRBV20-1|.|TRBJ1-6
CSAKPGPNNSPLHF
TGCAGTGCAAAACCGGGACCGAATAATTCACCCCTCCACTTT
>.|TRBV18|few|TRBJ1-4
CASSPRGTNEKLFF
TGTGCCAGCTCACCACGGGGGACTAATGAAAAACTGTTTTTT
>TRBD2|TRBV12-3/TRBV12-4|.|TRBJ2-3
CASSLDSGGTDTQYF
TGTGCCAGCAGTTTGGATAGCGGGGGCACAGATACGCAGTATTTT
>.|TRBV29-1|.|TRBJ2-3
CSVDRQGTDTQYF
TGCAGCGTTGATCGTCAGGGGACAGATACGCAGTATTTT
>.|TRBV6-2/TRBV6-3|.|TRBJ2-7
CASSYSGVVWYEQYF
TGTGCCAGCAGTTACTCAGGGGTTGTGTGGTACGAGCAGTACTTC